The 8 T cell receptor beta chains presented below share a single source sample, sequenced in a study of T cells in Graves' hyperthyroidism and ophthalmopathy. RNA transcripts yielded amplified TCR beta CDR3 regions. HTBI primers drove first-round RT-PCR of the TCR CDR3. TCRdb independently ran MiXCR on the multiplex PCR reads; one entry per CDR3 protein. The table has 400,000 or so distinct CDR3 sequences, around 15% seen once. Sequencing input: blood. The source of these receptors is a woman aged 60-70 years with Graves' ophthalmopathy.

There are many counts of this clonotype. The rearrangement links TRBV6-2 or TRBV6-3 to TRBJ2-7; tentative D call: TRBD2 (6 bases). The V gene's germline CDR1 is MNHEY and CDR2 SVGEGT. Trimming pared 7 bases from V and 5 bases from J, leaving 15 bases between. This CDR3 contains 13 residues. The CDR3 DNA reads TGTGCCAGCACCAGGACTAACCTGCACGAGCAGTACTTC. It yields the protein CASTRTNLHEQYF.

The rearrangement uses TRBV29-1 and TRBJ1-1, with 7 bases fitting TRBD1. Germline CDR1 is SQVTM and CDR2 is ANQGSEA. The CDR3 is 13 residues long. V lost 8 bases, J lost 6 bases, and 12 bases stayed unmatched. As DNA, the CDR3 is TGCAGCTGCTTAGGGACAGCATTTCCTGAAGCTTTCTTT. It yields the protein CSCLGTAFPEAFF.

V is TRBV20-1 and J is TRBJ2-7; 8 nucleotides agree with TRBD1. The CDR3 has 14 residues. The V and J ends lost 4 bases and 4 bases, in that order; junction bases with no gene match: 9. The V gene's germline CDR1 is DFQATT and CDR2 SNEGSKA (reference sequence). The CDR3 spells CSATKTGDVYEQYF. The CDR3 DNA reads as TGCAGTGCTACGAAGACAGGGGACGTTTACGAGCAGTACTTC.

The V gene is TRBV19, the J gene TRBJ2-6, with TRBD1 identical over 7 bases. CDR3 length: 16 amino acids. CDR1 and CDR2 from the germline V gene are LNHDA and SQIVND (reference sequence). The trim removed 7 bases at V and 0 bases at J, leaving 6 bases unmatched. The CDR3, as DNA: TGTGCCAGTACTTCACAGGGGCCCTCTGGGGCCAACGTCCTGACTTTC. Translating gives CASTSQGPSGANVLTF.

Turning to this clonotype: This may be a read error, as it is one base from a much larger clone. The chain recombines TRBV2 with TRBJ2-5; D is ambiguous. This CDR3 spans 12 amino acids. Germline assignment: CDR1 SNHLY and CDR2 FYNNEI. DNA for the CDR3: TGTGCCAGCACTGCGTACCAAGAGGCCCAGTACTTC. This gives the protein CASTAYQEAQYF.

Only a few counts were recorded for this clonotype. V and J are TRBV15 and TRBJ2-1, with TRBD2 matching 8 bases. Germline V gene lookup returns CDR1 LNHNV and CDR2 YYDKDF (reference sequence). Trimming took 5 bases from V and 4 from J; bases not matched to a gene: 7. The CDR3 has 15 amino acids. CDR3 nucleotide sequence: TGTGCCACCAGCGCTAGGACTAGCCTTTACAATGAGCAGTTCTTC. Its translation: CATSARTSLYNEQFF. Based on the CDR3 plus reference TRBV15 and TRBJ2-1, the full variable domain is DAMVIQNPRYQVTQFGKPVTLSCSQTLNHNVMYWYQQKSSQAPKLLFHYYDKDFNNEADTPDNFQSRRPNTSFCFLDIRSPGLGDTAMYLCATSARTSLYNEQFFGPGTRLTVL.

The sample holds many counts of this clonotype. The V and J genes are TRBV9 and TRBJ2-5, with D unresolved. The CDR3 runs to 14 residues. Trimming pared 4 bases from V and 0 bases from J, leaving 10 bases between. Per germline, CDR1 SGDLS and CDR2 YYNGEE. In DNA, the CDR3 is TGTGCCAGCAGCCCTAGGAGTGACCAAGAGACCCAGTACTTC. Translated, it gives CASSPRSDQETQYF. Full variable domain (rest looked up from reference TRBV9 and TRBJ2-5): DSGVTQTPKHLITATGQRVTLRCSPRSGDLSVYWYQQSLDQGLQFLIQYYNGEERAKGNILERFSAQQFPDLHSELNLSSLELGDSALYFCASSPRSDQETQYFGPGTRLLVL.

The table lists this clonotype with many counts. This chain connects TRBV5-1 to TRBJ2-7; no clear D gene. The V and J ends lost 0 bases and 3 bases respectively, with 10 bases between them. The CDR3 totals 14 residues. Germline CDR1 SGHRS, CDR2 YFSETQ. The CDR3 nucleotides are TGCGCCAGCAGCTTGGAAGGGCCCCACTACGAGCAGTACTTC. Its translation: CASSLEGPHYEQYF.